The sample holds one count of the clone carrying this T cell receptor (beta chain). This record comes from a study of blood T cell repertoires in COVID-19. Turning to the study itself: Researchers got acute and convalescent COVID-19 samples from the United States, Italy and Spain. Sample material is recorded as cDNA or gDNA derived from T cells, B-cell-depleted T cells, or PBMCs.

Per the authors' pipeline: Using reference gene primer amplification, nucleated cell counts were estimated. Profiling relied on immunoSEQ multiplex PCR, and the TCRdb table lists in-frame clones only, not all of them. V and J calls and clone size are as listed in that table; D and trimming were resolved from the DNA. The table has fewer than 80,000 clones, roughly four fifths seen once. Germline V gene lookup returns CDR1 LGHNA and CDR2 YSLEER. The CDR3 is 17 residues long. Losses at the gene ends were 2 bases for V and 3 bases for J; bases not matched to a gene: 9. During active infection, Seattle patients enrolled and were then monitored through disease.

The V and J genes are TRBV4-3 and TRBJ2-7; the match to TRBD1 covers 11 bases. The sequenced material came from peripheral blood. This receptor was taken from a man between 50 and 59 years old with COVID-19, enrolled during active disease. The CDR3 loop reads CASSQYTGQGAYYEQYF. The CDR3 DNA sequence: TGCGCCAGCAGCCAATACACCGGACAGGGGGCTTACTACGAGCAGTACTTC.